This entry concerns a single T cell receptor (beta chain). It lacks a known antigen. It has no much larger one-base neighbor in the sample; base qualities were not kept. The data were obtained in a study of blood T cell repertoires in COVID-19 (dated by TCRdb to 2018 to 2020). As for the study more broadly: Samples covering the acute and convalescent phases of COVID-19 were provided by collaborators in the United States, Italy and Spain. The prospective study material was composed of cDNA or gDNA derived from T cells, B-cell-depleted T cells, or PBMCs. Deeply sampled blood TCRbeta repertoires from subjects exposed to, actively infected with, or recovered from COVID-19 were included in the dataset. The repertoires were released in a freely available public database meant as a resource for research on the immune response to SARS-CoV-2. The samples were drawn from two sources: the first 160 participants of the ongoing ImmuneRACE study, and 1,254 subjects contributed by 6 global collaborators. The sample metadata nearly always contained a de-identified subject ID, COVID-19 status, age in years and sex. Where HLA class I and class II types were available, the types were taken from metadata supplied by the sample provider, not from assay-based typing. Here is what the overall study found, with its caveats: How much clinical and demographic metadata was included differed by source and by participant, and the metadata was provided uncurated.

Whole blood was collected in K2EDTA tubes by collaborating institutions according to the institutions' own protocols. Collaborator samples were shipped for TCRbeta analysis as frozen whole blood, isolated PBMCs, or DNA extracted from either sample type. The CDR1 and CDR2 encoded by the germline V gene are MDHEN and SYDVKM. The CDR3 sequence holds 16 residues, the cysteine and phenylalanine included. The read is trimmed to its CDR3 DNA, 48 bases read in frame from base 1. V and J are trimmed by 3 bases and 3 bases, and the gene matches miss 7 bases of the junction. TCRbeta CDR3 regions were amplified from genomic DNA by means of the immunoSEQ Assay, a bias-controlled multiplex PCR. Under the source paper's analysis protocol: Within the assay, amplification of reference gene primers was used to estimate how many nucleated cells each sample contained. To quantify the absolute abundance of each unique TCRbeta CDR3 rearrangement, sequence reads were collapsed and filtered. For each sample, productive Simpson clonality was calculated by taking the square root of Simpson's diversity index across productive rearrangements. TCRdb mirrors the immuneACCESS table, restricted to in-frame sequences. Some clones are absent from its copies; in checked studies, under half trace to an unresolved V gene, and the reason for the others is unknown. From that table come the V and J calls and clone size; the DNA was used to work out D and trimming. Within this sample are about 70,000 clones, with about nine tenths of them counted one time only. The ten largest clones add up to just over 9% of the sample.

The chain uses TRBV28 and TRBJ1-4; TRBD1 fits 7 bases in the junction. The sample taken for sequencing was peripheral blood. The sequence derives from a human donor in a cohort sampled during active COVID-19. The CDR3 sequence is CASSFFGRGSNEKLFF. The bases are TGTGCCAGCAGTTTCTTCGGCAGGGGGTCTAATGAAAAACTGTTTTTT.